Listed here are 26 T cell receptor beta chains from one sample, sequenced in a study of tumor-infiltrating lymphocytes in glioblastoma multiforme. Three nested ARM-PCR rounds with V-beta and C-beta primers built TCRB libraries. TCRdb re-called the multiplex PCR reads through MiXCR, storing one row per CDR3 protein. The sample lists around 33,000 distinct CDR3 sequences, 50% to 75% seen once, with roughly 31% in the top ten. The sequencing sample was made of brain tumor tissue. Every receptor here comes from a male donor with glioblastoma.

With respect to this clonotype: Without the conserved terminal phenylalanine or tryptophan, this CDR3 likely stems from a read error. CDR3 sequence reads: CASSQEKKVGGLFS. CDR3 nucleotide sequence: TGTGCCAGCAGCCAAGAGAAGAAGGTCGGGGGGCTGTTTTCT. The chain joins TRBV4-2 to TRBJ2-2; a weak D match, TRBD2 (6 bases). Germline assignment: CDR1 LGHNA and CDR2 YNFKEQ. The CDR3 has 14 amino acids.

This chain uses TRBV4-1 with TRBJ2-3, with a tentative D call TRBD2 (6 bases). The CDR3 covers 17 residues. Trimming stripped 2 bases from V and 6 bases from J, with 21 bases between. The germline gives CDR1 MGHRA, CDR2 YSYEKL. CDR3 residues: CASSQPVSGVLGDTQYF. In DNA form, the CDR3 reads TGCGCCAGCAGCCAACCGGTATCGGGAGTACTCGGGGATACGCAGTATTTT.

This clonotype occurred many times. CDR3 residues: CASSEAALVTGELFF. The CDR3 DNA reads as TGTGCCAGCAGTGAAGCTGCGCTCGTCACCGGGGAGCTGTTTTTT. The chain carries TRBV6-1 and TRBJ2-2; D gene uncertain. Trimming removed 0 bases at V and 4 bases at J, with 9 bases between. The CDR3 has 15 amino acids. Germline V gene sequence: CDR1 MNHNS, CDR2 SASEGT.

This clonotype has just a few counts. This may come from a read error, since a much larger clone is one base off. The chain uses TRBV6-5 and TRBJ2-1, with 7 bases matching TRBD1. Germline V lookup: CDR1 MNHEY, CDR2 SVGAGI. The CDR3 has 12 amino acids. Here the CDR3 DNA reads TGTGCCAGCAGTCAAACCGGACAGGAACAGCTCTTC. Protein: CASSQTGQEQLF.

This chain joins TRBV6-1 and TRBJ2-1; 10 bases are shared with TRBD2. J was trimmed by 9 bases and V by 6 bases; bases with no gene match: 11. The CDR3 is 15 residues long. The germline CDR1 and CDR2 sequences are MNHNS and SASEGT. The CDR3 here is CASSLAGVVNSEQFF. CDR3 bases: TGTGCCAGCAGCCTAGCGGGAGTAGTGAACAGTGAGCAGTTCTTC.

In regard to this clonotype: This clone may be a read error of a much larger clone one base away. The final CDR3 position lacks the conserved phenylalanine or tryptophan, pointing to a likely read error. The rearrangement uses TRBV20-1 and TRBJ2-3; the match to TRBD2 covers 7 bases. The V gene end was trimmed by 5 bases and the J gene end by 5 bases; junction bases not matched to a gene: 7. This CDR3 comprises 13 residues. Looked up from germline, CDR1 is DFQATT and CDR2 is SNEGSKA (reference sequence). The CDR3 DNA reads TGCAGTGCTCGACGGGGGGTTTTAGATACGCAGTATTAT. Translating it yields CSARRGVLDTQYY.

A remark on this clonotype: The junction shows a germline mismatch at one end, possibly a read error. The chain joins TRBV5-5 to TRBJ1-2; possible D gene TRBD1, 5 bases. CDR3 length equals 13 residues. Looked up from germline, CDR1 is SGHKS and CDR2 is YYEKEE (reference sequence). CDR3: CPSSSGHHYGYAF. As DNA, the CDR3 is TGTCCCAGCAGCTCAGGACACCACTATGGCTACGCCTTC.

Worth noting for this clonotype: This could be a read error, since a much larger clone is one nucleotide away. This chain uses TRBV11-2 with TRBJ2-7, with D unresolved. Germline loops: CDR1 SGHAT, CDR2 FQNNGV. The CDR3 runs to 14 residues. V was cut by 2 bases and J by 4 bases, with 12 bases left in between. The CDR3 DNA sequence: TGTGCCAGCAGCTTAATTCCGGGTTTGTACGAGCAGTACTTC. Protein sequence: CASSLIPGLYEQYF.

Turning to this clonotype: The junction departs from germline at one end; a sequencing error may be responsible. V and J are TRBV5-5 and TRBJ1-5; unclear D gene. From germline, CDR1 is SGHKS and CDR2 YYEKEE (reference sequence). The CDR3 has 14 residues. CDR3 residues: CASSASEVNQPQHF. The CDR3 nucleotides read TGTGCCAGCAGCGCCTCAGAGGTCAATCAGCCCCAGCACTTT. Full variable domain (rest looked up from reference TRBV5-5 and TRBJ1-5): DAGVTQSPTHLIKTRGQQVTLRCSPISGHKSVSWYQQVLGQGPQFIFQYYEKEERGRGNFPDRFSARQFPNYSSELNVNALLLGDSALYLCASSASEVNQPQHFGDGTRLSIL.

This clonotype was seen at least ten times. This rearrangement joins TRBV7-8 to TRBJ2-1; 7 positions match TRBD2. V was clipped by 4 bases and J by 9 bases; unmatched bases: 18. Germline V CDR1 and CDR2: SGHVS, FQNEAQ. The CDR3 has 17 amino acids. The CDR3 nucleotides read TGTGCCAGCAGCTCCTCCTTTTTGGCGGGAGTTCAAGTTGAGCAGTTCTTC. Translating it yields CASSSSFLAGVQVEQFF.

As to this clonotype: A junction boundary mismatches the germline segment, possibly from a read error. V is TRBV29-1 and J is TRBJ2-1; D is possibly TRBD2 (6 bases). The CDR3 has 13 amino acids. The V gene's germline CDR1 is SQVTM and CDR2 ANQGSEA. DNA of the CDR3: TGCAGCTCTTCAGCGGGCTCATACAGTGAGCAGTTATTC. Its translation is CSSSAGSYSEQLF.

This clonotype turned up a few times. The chain carries TRBV5-1 and TRBJ2-2; the match to TRBD2 covers 11 bases. Germline CDR1 SGHRS, CDR2 YFSETQ. This CDR3 is built from 16 residues. With V trimmed by 1 base and J by 4 bases, 3 bases remained unmatched. The CDR3 sequence is CASSLRLAGGTGELFF. The CDR3, as DNA: TGCGCCAGCAGCTTGCGTCTAGCGGGAGGCACCGGGGAGCTGTTTTTT.

Concerning this clonotype: Germline and junction disagree at one end, which may indicate a read error. The chain has TRBV20-1 and TRBJ1-1, with D uncertain. CDR1 is DFQATT, CDR2 SNEGSKA, per germline (reference sequence). This CDR3 contains 14 residues. The CDR3 is CSAINRQLSAEALF. CDR3 nucleotides: TGCAGTGCCATTAATCGTCAACTGAGCGCTGAAGCTCTCTTT.

Concerning this clonotype: An end of the junction does not agree with germline; a read error may underlie this. CDR3 in amino acids: CPSRGRTSGFPGGTDTQHF. In DNA, the CDR3 is TGCCCCAGCAGGGGACGGACTAGCGGGTTCCCTGGTGGGACAGATACGCAGCATTTT. The chain carries TRBV5-1 and TRBJ2-3, with 7 positions matching TRBD1. The J call may be wrong; the DNA end is better matched by TRBJ1-5. CDR3 length: 19 amino acids. Germline CDR1 is SGHRS and CDR2 is YFSETQ.

About this clonotype: A read error may account for a junction end that differs from germline. This chain links TRBV6-1 with TRBJ2-5; D is tentatively TRBD1 or TRBD2 (5 bases each). CDR1 and CDR2 from the germline V gene are MNHNS and SASEGT. The CDR3 extends over 15 amino acids. The CDR3 coding sequence is TGTACCAGCAGTTGCACCGGGACGGTACAAGAGACCCAGTACTTC. Protein product: CTSSCTGTVQETQYF.

Only a few counts were recorded for this clonotype. A read error may be the cause here, since a much bigger clone is one base away. The chain uses TRBV4-1 and TRBJ2-5; D is unresolved. The CDR3 runs to 15 residues. CDR1 and CDR2 (germline): MGHRA, YSYEKL. V was clipped by 1 base and J by 2 bases, with 11 bases between them. CDR3 DNA: TGCGCCAGCAGCCAAGGTCAAGGCAGACAAGAGACCCAGTACTTC. It encodes CASSQGQGRQETQYF.

V usage is TRBV29-1 and J usage is TRBJ1-3; D is ambiguous. This CDR3 has 12 amino acids. The V gene lost 7 bases and the J gene lost 4 bases, with 11 bases spanning the gap. Germline V gene lookup returns CDR1 SQVTM and CDR2 ANQGSEA. The CDR3 region is CSAWGIGNTIYF. The DNA of the CDR3 is TGCAGCGCTTGGGGAATCGGAAACACCATATATTTT.

This clonotype was seen a few times. Given the absence of the conserved phenylalanine or tryptophan at the CDR3 end, a read error is likely. The chain has TRBV20-1 and TRBJ2-5; 8 positions match TRBD2. This CDR3 spans 11 amino acids. The V gene's germline CDR1 is DFQATT and CDR2 SNEGSKA (reference sequence). The CDR3 protein is CRAAGGEIQYL. Here the CDR3 DNA reads TGCAGAGCGGCGGGGGGAGAGATCCAGTACCTC.

Of note for this clonotype: A read error may produce the germline difference seen at one junction end. The chain has TRBV20-1 and TRBJ2-5; D gene uncertain. The CDR3 runs to 13 residues. In germline, CDR1 is DFQATT, CDR2 SNEGSKA (reference sequence). CDR3 bases: TGCAGTGCTATTAGACAACCCCAAGAGATCCAGTACTTC. Protein: CSAIRQPQEIQYF.

This chain joins TRBV20-1 and TRBJ2-5, with TRBD2 identical over 11 bases. Germline CDR1 DFQATT, CDR2 SNEGSKA (reference sequence). The V segment lost 1 base and the J segment 11 bases; nucleotides outside the gene matches: 12. The length of the CDR3 is 15 residues. The CDR3: CSARVTSGSPEAQYF. Written as DNA, the CDR3 is TGCAGTGCTAGAGTTACTAGCGGGAGTCCAGAGGCACAGTACTTC.

This clonotype was detected ten times or more. V gene TRBV13 combines with J gene TRBJ2-7, with 7 bases identical to TRBD2. Germline V gene data show CDR1 as PRHDT and CDR2 as FYEKMQ (reference sequence). This CDR3 region has 15 residues. The ends lost 5 bases at V and 2 bases at J; junction bases unmatched: 9. The CDR3 sequence is CASSPKREGTYEQYF. CDR3 nucleotides: TGTGCCAGCAGCCCAAAGCGGGAAGGAACCTACGAGCAGTACTTC.

As concerns this clonotype: The CDR3 end shows no conserved phenylalanine or tryptophan, and so a read error is likely. The chain carries TRBV6-5 and TRBJ1-4; 7 nucleotides align to TRBD1. The germline gives CDR1 MNHEY, CDR2 SVGAGI. V lost 6 bases, J lost 8 bases, and 9 bases stayed unmatched. This CDR3 is built from 14 residues. DNA of the CDR3: TGTGCCAGCAGGCAGGGGGGCGGGGACGAAAAACTGTTTCTT. Translation gives CASRQGGGDEKLFL.

The J gene is TRBJ2-3, the V gene TRBV11-2; 8 positions match TRBD2. The CDR3 length is 16 residues. In germline, CDR1 is SGHAT, CDR2 FQNNGV. V lost 10 bases to trimming and J lost 5 bases; unmatched junction nucleotides: 17. CDR3 protein: CANRINRLARRDTQYF. CDR3 DNA sequence: TGTGCCAACAGGATTAACAGACTAGCGAGAAGAGATACGCAGTATTTT.

Ten or more counts support this clonotype. V and J are TRBV7-9 and TRBJ2-7, with 8 positions matching TRBD2. V trimming: 4 bases; J trimming: 5 bases; junction bases outside the gene matches: 7. This CDR3 has 14 amino acids. From germline, CDR1 is SEHNR and CDR2 FQNEAQ (reference sequence). The CDR3 here is CASSSPQRGHEQYF. The DNA for the CDR3 is TGTGCCAGCAGCTCTCCCCAGCGGGGGCACGAGCAGTACTTC.

To note about this clonotype: The germline gene is not matched at one end of the junction; a read error may be the cause. The V gene is TRBV6-5, the J gene TRBJ1-2; possibly TRBD1 for D (6 bases). The germline V gene encodes CDR1 MNHEY and CDR2 SVGAGI. The CDR3 has 14 residues. CDR3 sequence reads: CAGSKGDISGGYTF. The DNA of the CDR3 is TGTGCCGGCAGCAAGGGGGACATTTCAGGTGGCTACACCTTC.

This clonotype appeared a single time. Since the CDR3 does not end with the conserved phenylalanine or tryptophan, this likely comes from a read error. V gene TRBV20-1 combines with J gene TRBJ2-1; D may be TRBD1 (5 bases). CDR3 length equals 14 residues. Germline V lookup: CDR1 DFQATT, CDR2 SNEGSKA (reference sequence). Trimming shortened V by 6 bases and J by 8 bases, and 20 bases separated the two germline ends. CDR3 protein: CSAIDEAGLYEQFS. For the CDR3, the DNA is TGCAGTGCCATAGATGAGGCAGGGCTGTATGAGCAGTTCTCC.